The next 15 T cell receptor beta chains were all read from a single sample in a study of blood T cell repertoires in COVID-19. Clones were sequenced by immunoSEQ multiplex PCR, and TCRdb holds only the in-frame ones, with some missing. The table includes about 250,000 clones, around nine tenths detected once. Material for sequencing was PBMCs or T cells enriched from blood (not recorded which). The receptors stem from a middle-aged woman who had been exposed to COVID-19.

The V gene is TRBV11-2, the J gene TRBJ1-3, with TRBD1 matching 7 bases. The CDR3 has 16 residues. Germline CDR1 and CDR2: SGHAT and FQNNGV. V trimming: 1 base; J trimming: 1 base; junction bases outside the gene matches: 4. The CDR3 sequence: CASSLGLTGSGNTIYF. In DNA form, the CDR3 reads TGTGCCAGCAGCTTAGGATTGACAGGGTCTGGAAACACCATATATTTT.

V and J are TRBV4-3 and TRBJ2-7, with D maybe TRBD2 (5 bases). The V gene's germline CDR1 is LGHNA and CDR2 YSLEER. This CDR3 comprises 15 residues. V lost 0 bases to trimming and J lost 4 bases, with 13 bases between them. The CDR3 bases are TGCGCCAGCAGCCAAGATGTTGGTAGCGCTTACGAGCAGTACGTC. This translates into CASSQDVGSAYEQYV.

This chain uses TRBV7-6 with TRBJ1-1; possibly TRBD1 for D (5 bases). This CDR3 has 16 residues. CDR1 is SGHVS and CDR2 is FNYEAQ in the germline V gene. Trimming removed 1 base at V and 4 bases at J, with 16 bases between. The CDR3 DNA reads as TGTGCCAGCAGCTTAGGGGGCCGGTGGCTAGGCACTGAAGCTTTCTTT. It translates to CASSLGGRWLGTEAFF.

The chain has TRBV9 and TRBJ2-5; maybe TRBD2 (7 bases). The V gene's germline CDR1 is SGDLS and CDR2 YYNGEE. V was cut by 4 bases and J by 1 base, with 20 bases left in between. CDR3 length equals 17 residues. The CDR3 loop reads CASSPVGAGAPQETQYF. In nucleotides, the CDR3 is TGTGCCAGCAGCCCAGTAGGGGCGGGGGCCCCCCAAGAGACCCAGTACTTC.

This clone was counted a single time. The V gene is TRBV4-1, the J gene TRBJ2-2; 8 nucleotides align to TRBD1. Germline values: CDR1 MGHRA, CDR2 YSYEKL. Unmatched junction bases numbered 16, after V lost 0 bases and J lost 7 bases. CDR3 length: 19 amino acids. The CDR3 reads CASSQEGNDGTGVYGELFF. The CDR3 DNA reads as TGCGCCAGCAGCCAAGAAGGAAATGACGGGACAGGCGTATACGGGGAGCTGTTTTTT.

This sequence joins TRBV5-4 and TRBJ1-1, with a tentative D call TRBD1 (5 bases). CDR3 size: 16 residues. Germline V gene sequence: CDR1 SGHNT, CDR2 YYREEE (reference sequence). V lost 7 bases and J 2 bases, leaving 21 bases between the germline ends. CDR3 in amino acids: CASVKTLDSSNTEAFF. The CDR3 nucleotides are TGTGCCAGCGTAAAGACACTCGACAGCTCCAACACTGAAGCTTTCTTT.

The chain employs TRBV11-2 and TRBJ2-2, with D possibly TRBD1 on 6 matching bases. Germline CDR1 and CDR2: SGHAT and FQNNGV. Trimming stripped 2 bases from V and 6 bases from J, with 16 bases between. This CDR3 spans 16 amino acids. CDR3 in amino acids: CASSLMGALRAGELFF. CDR3 in DNA: TGTGCCAGCAGCTTAATGGGGGCCCTCCGGGCCGGGGAGCTGTTTTTT.

The J gene is TRBJ1-1, the V gene TRBV5-4; 7 nucleotides align to TRBD1. V shed 4 bases, J shed 10 bases, and the junction held 10 bases outside the gene matches. The CDR3 has 13 amino acids. Germline CDR1 and CDR2: SGHNT and YYREEE (reference sequence). The CDR3 nucleotides read TGTGCCAGCAGCCAAGGGACAGAAAGTGCAGCTTTCTTT. Its protein product is CASSQGTESAAFF.

Turning to this clone: At one boundary the junction diverges from the germline segment, which might be a read error. The chain is built from TRBV2 and TRBJ1-1, with unresolved D. Germline V CDR1 and CDR2: SNHLY, FYNNEI. The CDR3 is made up of 12 amino acids. The CDR3 coding sequence is TGTGCCAGCAGCCCGAGGGTGGGAACCTTTTCATTT. Protein: CASSPRVGTFSF.

The V call is TRBV6-2 or TRBV6-3, the J call TRBJ2-7, with D perhaps TRBD2 (5 bases). The CDR3 has 14 residues. Deletions cut 2 bases from V and 5 bases from J, with 13 bases between. The germline gives CDR1 MNHEY, CDR2 SVGEGT. Here the CDR3 DNA reads TGTGCCAGCAGTTACCGACCGGGGATCGACGAGCAGTACTTC. Its protein is CASSYRPGIDEQYF.

The chain uses TRBV20-1 and TRBJ2-1; D gene uncertain. This CDR3 contains 11 residues. V dropped 6 bases and J dropped 10 bases, with 13 bases sitting between them. Germline assignment: CDR1 DFQATT and CDR2 SNEGSKA (reference sequence). CDR3 DNA sequence: TGCAGTGCCGAACCTTTAGCCGAGCAGTTCTTC. Its translation: CSAEPLAEQFF.

This chain connects TRBV9 to TRBJ2-1; 7 bases map to TRBD2. The V segment lost 3 bases and the J segment 3 bases; nucleotides outside the gene matches: 6. CDR3 size: 15 residues. Germline V gives CDR1 SGDLS, CDR2 YYNGEE. The CDR3 nucleotides read TGTGCCAGCAGCGCTAGCGGACTATTCTACAATGAGCAGTTCTTC. Its translation: CASSASGLFYNEQFF.

This clone came up once. The V call is TRBV5-5, the J call TRBJ2-3; perhaps TRBD1 as D (7 bases). The CDR3 has 14 residues. Germline V CDR1 and CDR2: SGHKS, YYEKEE (reference sequence). V shed 3 bases and J shed 0 bases, with 8 bases lying between them. The CDR3 is CASSSGGSTDTQYF. The CDR3 DNA sequence: TGTGCCAGCAGCTCAGGGGGGAGCACAGATACGCAGTATTTT.

The chain combines TRBV29-1 with TRBJ1-2; 7 bases fit TRBD1. From germline, CDR1 is SQVTM and CDR2 ANQGSEA. Unmatched junction bases numbered 1, after V lost 0 bases and J lost 0 bases. There are 14 residues in the CDR3. CDR3 protein: CSVEDGQANYGYTF. The CDR3 DNA is TGCAGCGTTGAAGATGGACAGGCTAACTATGGCTACACCTTC.

V is TRBV9 and J is TRBJ2-5; the match to TRBD2 covers 8 bases. Germline trimming cut 0 bases from V and 1 base from J; bases unmatched to any gene: 8. This CDR3 region has 17 residues. Germline V lookup: CDR1 SGDLS, CDR2 YYNGEE. CDR3 sequence: CASSVDRGGAPQETQYF. The DNA for the CDR3 is TGTGCCAGCAGCGTAGATCGGGGGGGAGCCCCCCAAGAGACCCAGTACTTC.